Shown below are 8 T cell receptor beta chains from a single sample sequenced in a study of T cell clonality in common variable immunodeficiency (dated by TCRdb to 2014 to 2015). Broad study findings and their caveats: CVID TCRbeta sequences reportedly showed fewer deletions and N-nucleotide insertions and lacked highly modified clones with 13 or more V deletions.

Library preparation was by the immunoSEQ multiplex PCR assay. The table was pulled from immuneACCESS by TCRdb, which kept in-frame rearrangements only. Such tables lose some clones; where checked, under half of the loss comes from unresolved V genes, and the rest has no known cause. The table records 25,000 to 30,000 clones for this sample, and not one of them appears only once. The top ten clones comprise about 3.3% of the sample. For these TCRs, the target antigens are not known. Sequences were obtained from peripheral blood mononuclear cells. These receptors were collected from a human donor with common variable immunodeficiency.

This clone was observed a few times. The read ends 3 residues shy of where the CDR3 ends; the end is completed using the germline J gene. The chain links TRBV5-1 to TRBJ1-1, with TRBD1 matching over 9 bases. From germline, CDR1 is SGHRS and CDR2 YFSETQ. The CDR3 is 14 residues long. With V trimmed by 2 bases and J by 3 bases, 2 bases remained unmatched. The sequenced part of the CDR3 DNA is TGCGCCAGCAGCTTAGACAGGGGGGACACTGAA. Its protein product is CASSLDRGDTE. The entire CDR3 protein reads CASSLDRGDTEAFF.

With respect to this clone: The read gets to within 3 residues of the CDR3 end, and the germline J gene fills in the rest. The chain employs TRBV7-8 and TRBJ2-1; 9 bases match TRBD1. With V trimmed by 1 base and J by 6 bases, 4 bases remained unmatched. The CDR3 length is 15 residues. Germline V gene lookup returns CDR1 SGHVS and CDR2 FQNEAQ. CDR3 bases read: TGTGCCAGCAGCTTAGGACAGGGGGTGATCAATGAG. Translating gives CASSLGQGVINE. The full CDR3 sequence reads CASSLGQGVINEQFF. Supplemented by reference TRBV7-8 and TRBJ2-1, the full variable domain reads GAGVSQSPRYKVAKRGQDVALRCDPISGHVSLFWYQQALGQGPEFLTYFQNEAQLDKSGLPSDRFFAERPEGSVSTLKIQRTQQEDSAVYLCASSLGQGVINEQFFGPGTRLTVL.

Ten or more counts support this clone. From the germline J gene comes the end of the CDR3, since the read stops 3 residues before it. The chain links TRBV20-1 to TRBJ2-4, with TRBD2 identical over 8 bases. Germline loops: CDR1 DFQATT, CDR2 SNEGSKA (reference sequence). V lost 3 bases to trimming and J lost 5 bases; unmatched junction nucleotides: 9. This CDR3 is 15 amino acids long. CDR3 DNA (partial): TGCAGTGCTAGCTACGTAGCGGGGCCCCAAAACATT. Translated, it gives CSASYVAGPQNI. The whole CDR3 protein is CSASYVAGPQNIQYF.

This clone turned up a few times. The read terminates 3 residues before the CDR3 end, so the remaining end is supplied by the germline J gene. This rearrangement joins TRBV11-2 to TRBJ2-7; D is unresolved. Germline CDR1 SGHAT, CDR2 FQNNGV. This CDR3 has 13 residues. Trimming took off 1 base at V and 1 base at J, with 5 bases between the two ends. The CDR3 DNA, read in part, is TGTGCCAGCAGCTTAGGGCCTTCCTACGAG. Translation: CASSLGPSYE. The whole CDR3 protein is CASSLGPSYEQYF.

The sample holds many counts of this clone. The sequence runs out 3 residues before the end of the CDR3; the remainder is reconstructed from the germline J gene. The chain uses TRBV7-9 and TRBJ1-6; 7 nucleotides align to TRBD1. Germline lookup yields CDR1 SEHNR and CDR2 FQNEAQ (reference sequence). The CDR3 runs 14 residues. With V trimmed by 2 bases and J by 10 bases, 5 bases remained unmatched. The part of the CDR3 DNA that was read is TGTGCCAGCAGCTTAATGTCAGGGGGATCACCC. This gives the protein CASSLMSGGSP. The full CDR3 protein reads CASSLMSGGSPLHF.

This clone was found a few times. The read gets to within 3 residues of the CDR3 end, and the germline J gene fills in the rest. The J gene is TRBJ1-5, the V gene TRBV19; the D gene is possibly TRBD1 (5 bases). Germline V gene data show CDR1 as LNHDA and CDR2 as SQIVND (reference sequence). Trimming pared 5 bases from V and 6 bases from J, leaving 11 bases between. The CDR3 runs to 13 residues. The covered CDR3 bases are TGTGCCAGTAGTCTGACAGCTCCTCAGCCC. It translates to CASSLTAPQP. The full CDR3 is CASSLTAPQPQHF.

There are many counts of this clone. The read falls 3 residues short of the CDR3 end, and the missing part is taken from the germline J gene. The chain recombines TRBV6-1 with TRBJ1-5, with D hard to call. Germline loops: CDR1 MNHNS, CDR2 SASEGT. V dropped 1 base and J dropped 2 bases, with 9 bases sitting between them. The CDR3 is 15 amino acids. CDR3 DNA, as far as it was read: TGTGCCAGCAGTGAAGAGTACGGGGGCAATCAGCCC. It encodes CASSEEYGGNQP. The full CDR3 sequence reads CASSEEYGGNQPQHF.

This clone occurred many times. The observed sequence ends 3 residues before the CDR3 terminus, with the missing tail filled in from the germline J gene. V is TRBV19 and J is TRBJ1-1; TRBD1 aligns across 8 bases. This CDR3 contains 17 residues. V dropped 5 bases and J dropped 0; count of bases not matched to a gene: 11. The germline V gene has CDR1 LNHDA and CDR2 SQIVND (reference sequence). The CDR3 bases that were read are TGTGCCAGTAGTGCCTGGACAGGGAGAGCGGTGAACACTGAA. As protein: CASSAWTGRAVNTE. The whole CDR3 reads CASSAWTGRAVNTEAFF.